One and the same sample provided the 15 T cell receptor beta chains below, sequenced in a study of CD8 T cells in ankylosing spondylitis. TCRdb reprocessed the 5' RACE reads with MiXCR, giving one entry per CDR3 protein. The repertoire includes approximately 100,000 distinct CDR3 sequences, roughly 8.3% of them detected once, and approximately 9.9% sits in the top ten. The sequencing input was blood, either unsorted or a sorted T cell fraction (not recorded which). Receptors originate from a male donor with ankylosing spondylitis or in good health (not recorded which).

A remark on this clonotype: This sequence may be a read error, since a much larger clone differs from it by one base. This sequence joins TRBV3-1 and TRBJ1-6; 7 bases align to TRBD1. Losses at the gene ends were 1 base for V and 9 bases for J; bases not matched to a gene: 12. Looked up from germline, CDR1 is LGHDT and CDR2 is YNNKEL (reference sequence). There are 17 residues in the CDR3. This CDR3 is CASSQGLETGLGSPLHF. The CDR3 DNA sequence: TGTGCCAGCAGCCAAGGGCTCGAGACAGGGCTTGGTTCACCCCTCCACTTT. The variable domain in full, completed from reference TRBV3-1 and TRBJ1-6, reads DTAVSQTPKYLVTQMGNDKSIKCEQNLGHDTMYWYKQDSKKFLKIMFSYNNKELIINETVPNRFSPKSPDKAHLNLHINSLELGDSAVYFCASSQGLETGLGSPLHFGNGTRLTVT.

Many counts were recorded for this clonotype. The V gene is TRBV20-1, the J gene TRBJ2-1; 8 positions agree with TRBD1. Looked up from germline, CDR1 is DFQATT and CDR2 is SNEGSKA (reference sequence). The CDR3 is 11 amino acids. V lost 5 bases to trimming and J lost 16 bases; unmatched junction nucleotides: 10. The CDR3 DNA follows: TGCAGTGCTGGGGACAGGCCAGGGCCCTTCTTC. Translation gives CSAGDRPGPFF.

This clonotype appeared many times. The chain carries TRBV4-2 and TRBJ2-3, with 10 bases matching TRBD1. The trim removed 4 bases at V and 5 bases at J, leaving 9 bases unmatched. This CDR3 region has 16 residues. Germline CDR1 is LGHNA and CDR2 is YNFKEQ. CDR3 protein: CASSPGTGAGEDTQYF. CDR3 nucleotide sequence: TGTGCCAGCAGCCCCGGGACAGGGGCGGGGGAAGATACGCAGTATTTT.

In nucleotides, the CDR3 is TGTGCCAGCAGAGGACAGGGTGGGGAAAAACTGTTTTTT. Encoded protein: CASRGQGGEKLFF. The chain has TRBV7-9 and TRBJ1-4; 8 bases line up with TRBD1. Unmatched junction bases numbered 5, after V lost 6 bases and J lost 8 bases. The CDR3 contains 13 residues. Per the germline V gene, CDR1 is SEHNR and CDR2 is FQNEAQ (reference sequence).

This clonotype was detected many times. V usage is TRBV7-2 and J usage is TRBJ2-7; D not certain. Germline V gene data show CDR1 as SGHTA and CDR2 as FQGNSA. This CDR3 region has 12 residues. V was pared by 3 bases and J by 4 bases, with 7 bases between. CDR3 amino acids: CASSFFEYEQYF. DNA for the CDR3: TGTGCCAGCAGCTTCTTTGAATACGAGCAGTACTTC.

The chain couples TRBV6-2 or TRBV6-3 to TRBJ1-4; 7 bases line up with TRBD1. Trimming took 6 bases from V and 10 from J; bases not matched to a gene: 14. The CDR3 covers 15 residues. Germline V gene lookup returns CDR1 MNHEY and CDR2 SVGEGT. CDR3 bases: TGTGCCAGCAGCCCCGACAGGGTGAGGACCGGAAAACTGTTTTTT. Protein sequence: CASSPDRVRTGKLFF.

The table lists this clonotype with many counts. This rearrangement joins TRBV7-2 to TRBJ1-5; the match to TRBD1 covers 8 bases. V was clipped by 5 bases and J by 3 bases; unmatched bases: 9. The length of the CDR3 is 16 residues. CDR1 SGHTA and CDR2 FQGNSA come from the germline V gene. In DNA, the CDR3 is TGTGCCAGCAGCGAAAACAGGGGGAACAACAATCAGCCCCAGCATTTT. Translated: CASSENRGNNNQPQHF.

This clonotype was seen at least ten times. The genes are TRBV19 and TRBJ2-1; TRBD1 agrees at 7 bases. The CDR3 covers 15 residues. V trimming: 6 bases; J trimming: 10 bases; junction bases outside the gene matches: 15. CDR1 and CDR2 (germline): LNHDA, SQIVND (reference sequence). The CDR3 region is CASRPWVGGSLEQFF. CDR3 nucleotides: TGTGCCAGTAGGCCGTGGGTAGGGGGCTCGCTGGAGCAGTTCTTC.

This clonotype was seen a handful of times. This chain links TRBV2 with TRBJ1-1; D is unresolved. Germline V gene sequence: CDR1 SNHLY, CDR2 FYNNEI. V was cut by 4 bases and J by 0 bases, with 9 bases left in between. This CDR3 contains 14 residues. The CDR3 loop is CASSVDGMNTEAFF. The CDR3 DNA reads TGTGCCAGCAGTGTTGACGGCATGAACACTGAAGCTTTCTTT.

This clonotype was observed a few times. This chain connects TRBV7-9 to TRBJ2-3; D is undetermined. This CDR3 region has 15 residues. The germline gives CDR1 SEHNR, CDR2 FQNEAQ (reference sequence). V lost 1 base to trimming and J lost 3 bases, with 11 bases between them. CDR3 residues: CASSLGAAVTDTQYF. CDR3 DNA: TGTGCCAGCAGCTTAGGGGCAGCCGTTACAGATACGCAGTATTTT.

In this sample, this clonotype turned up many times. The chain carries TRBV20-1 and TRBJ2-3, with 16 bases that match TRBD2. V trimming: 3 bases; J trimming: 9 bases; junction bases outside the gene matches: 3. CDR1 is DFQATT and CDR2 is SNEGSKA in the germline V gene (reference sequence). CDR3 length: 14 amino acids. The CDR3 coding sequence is TGCAGTGCTAGTCCGGGACTAGCGGGGGGGACGCAGTATTTT. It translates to CSASPGLAGGTQYF.

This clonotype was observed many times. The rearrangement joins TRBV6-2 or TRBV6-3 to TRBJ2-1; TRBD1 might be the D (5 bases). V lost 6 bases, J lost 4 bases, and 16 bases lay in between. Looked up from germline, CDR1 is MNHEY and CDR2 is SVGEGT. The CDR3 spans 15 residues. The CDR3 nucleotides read TGTGCCAGCAGCCCTAGGGGCGACCCATACAATGAGCAGTTCTTC. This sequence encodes CASSPRGDPYNEQFF.

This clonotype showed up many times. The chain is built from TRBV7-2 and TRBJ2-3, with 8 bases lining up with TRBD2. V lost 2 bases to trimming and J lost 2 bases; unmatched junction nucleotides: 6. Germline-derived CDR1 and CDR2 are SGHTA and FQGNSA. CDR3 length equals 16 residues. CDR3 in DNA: TGTGCCAGCAGCTTAATTCGGGGGGGACTCACAGATACGCAGTATTTT. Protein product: CASSLIRGGLTDTQYF.

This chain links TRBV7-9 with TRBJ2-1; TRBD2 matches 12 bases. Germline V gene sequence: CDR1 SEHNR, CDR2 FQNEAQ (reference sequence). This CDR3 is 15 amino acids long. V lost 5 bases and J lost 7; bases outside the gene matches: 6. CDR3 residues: CASSPRLAGENEQFF. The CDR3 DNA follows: TGTGCCAGCAGCCCCCGACTAGCGGGGGAAAATGAGCAGTTCTTC. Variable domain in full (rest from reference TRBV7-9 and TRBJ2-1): DTGVSQNPRHKITKRGQNVTFRCDPISEHNRLYWYRQTLGQGPEFLTYFQNEAQLEKSRLLSDRFSAERPKGSFSTLEIQRTEQGDSAMYLCASSPRLAGENEQFFGPGTRLTVL.

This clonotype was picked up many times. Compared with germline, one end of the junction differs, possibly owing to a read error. The CDR3 DNA follows: TGTGCTAGCAGCCCGGGGTCGAGCTCCTACGAGCAGTACTTC. Encoded protein: CASSPGSSSYEQYF. The chain recombines TRBV7-7 with TRBJ2-7, with D maybe TRBD2 (5 bases). CDR1 and CDR2 from the germline V gene are SSHAT and FNYEAQ (reference sequence). The CDR3 extends over 14 amino acids.